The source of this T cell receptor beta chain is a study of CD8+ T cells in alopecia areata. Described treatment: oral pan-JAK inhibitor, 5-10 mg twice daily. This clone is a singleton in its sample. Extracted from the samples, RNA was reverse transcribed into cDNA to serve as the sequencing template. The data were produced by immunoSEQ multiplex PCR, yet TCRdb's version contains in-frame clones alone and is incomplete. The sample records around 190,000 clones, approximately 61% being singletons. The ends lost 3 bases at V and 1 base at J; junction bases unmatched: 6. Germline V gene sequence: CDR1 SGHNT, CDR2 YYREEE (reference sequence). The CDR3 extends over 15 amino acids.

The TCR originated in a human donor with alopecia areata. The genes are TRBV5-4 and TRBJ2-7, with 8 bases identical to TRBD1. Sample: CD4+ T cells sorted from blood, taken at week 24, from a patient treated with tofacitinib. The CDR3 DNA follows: TGTGCCAGCAGCTCAGACAGGGGATGGTCCTACGAGCAGTACTTC. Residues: CASSSDRGWSYEQYF.